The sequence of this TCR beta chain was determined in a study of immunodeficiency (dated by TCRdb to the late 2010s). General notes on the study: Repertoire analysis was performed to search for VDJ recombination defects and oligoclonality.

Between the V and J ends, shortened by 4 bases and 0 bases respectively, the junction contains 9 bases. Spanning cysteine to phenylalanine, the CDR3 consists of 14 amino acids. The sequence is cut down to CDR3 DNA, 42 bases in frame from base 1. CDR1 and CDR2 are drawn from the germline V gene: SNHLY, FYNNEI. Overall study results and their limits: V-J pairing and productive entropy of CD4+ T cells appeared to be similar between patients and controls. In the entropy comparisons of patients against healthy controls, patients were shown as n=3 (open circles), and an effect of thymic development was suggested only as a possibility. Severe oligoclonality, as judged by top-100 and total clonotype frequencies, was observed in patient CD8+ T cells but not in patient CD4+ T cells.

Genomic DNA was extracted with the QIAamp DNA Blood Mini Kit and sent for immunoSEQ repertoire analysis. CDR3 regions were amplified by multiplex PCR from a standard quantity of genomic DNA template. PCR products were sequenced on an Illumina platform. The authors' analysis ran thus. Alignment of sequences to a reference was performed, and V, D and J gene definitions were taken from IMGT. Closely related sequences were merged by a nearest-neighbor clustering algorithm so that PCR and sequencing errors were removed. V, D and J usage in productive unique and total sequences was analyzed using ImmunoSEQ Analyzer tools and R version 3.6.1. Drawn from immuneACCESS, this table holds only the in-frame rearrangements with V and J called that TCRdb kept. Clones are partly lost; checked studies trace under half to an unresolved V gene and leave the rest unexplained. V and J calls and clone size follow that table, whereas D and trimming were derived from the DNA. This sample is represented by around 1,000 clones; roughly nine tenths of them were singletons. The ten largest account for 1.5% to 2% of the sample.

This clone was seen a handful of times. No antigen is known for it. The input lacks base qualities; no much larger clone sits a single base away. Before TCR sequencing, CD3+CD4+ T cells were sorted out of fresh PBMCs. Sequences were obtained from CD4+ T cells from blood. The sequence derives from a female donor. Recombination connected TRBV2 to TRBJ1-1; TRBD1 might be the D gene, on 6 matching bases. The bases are TGTGCCAGCAGTGTGGACAGAGTGAACACTGAAGCTTTCTTT. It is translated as CASSVDRVNTEAFF.